The rows below give T cell receptor beta chains drawn from one sample of a study of TIL therapy for anti-PD-1-resistant metastatic lung cancer. Produced via immunoSEQ multiplex PCR; TCRdb's table is partial and in-frame only. The sample yields approximately 47,000 clones, 65% to 90% seen once. The sequencing used blood, collected at baseline. The receptors were sampled from a person between 30 and 79 years old with non-small cell lung cancer. Each CDR3 is given with its conserved first and last residue. Each record gives: clone size, D gene, J gene, V gene, CDR3 protein. The D gene is left open where the match is weak. Size is omitted from some rows. Given values are once, few, many or a class for expanded clones.

- - TRBJ2-2 TRBV6-2/TRBV6-3 CASSFGITNTGELFF
- TRBD1 TRBJ2-5 TRBV3-1/TRBV3-2 CASRGDRGLETQYF
- TRBD1 TRBJ2-5 TRBV11-1 CASSLAGQSQETQYF
- - TRBJ2-3 TRBV5-6 CASSSETGVRDTQYF
once - TRBJ2-3 TRBV27 CASSQTVTDTQYF
- - TRBJ2-3 TRBV7-3 CASSSGTDTQYF
- - TRBJ2-1 TRBV5-1 CASSLGGQSHNEQFF
- - TRBJ1-2 TRBV29-1 CSVARDYGYTF
once TRBD1 TRBJ2-4 TRBV19 CASTPLERGLAKNIQYF
- - TRBJ2-5 TRBV28 CASSFGQGQETQYF
- TRBD1 TRBJ2-1 TRBV19 CASSSIASPGQAQRFF
- - TRBJ2-7 TRBV29-1 CSVEDTRGEQYF
- TRBD2 TRBJ2-5 TRBV19 CASSLPGLAGDAWETQYF
- - TRBJ1-3 TRBV1 CTSSQGTFSGNTIYF
- - TRBJ2-5 TRBV29-1 CSVEGTEETQYF
few - TRBJ2-1 TRBV3-1/TRBV3-2 CASSQEGVHNEQFF
- TRBD1 TRBJ2-3 TRBV7-9 CASSLGQYTDTQYF
- TRBD1 TRBJ2-5 TRBV7-9 CASSLDRVVWETQYF
- - TRBJ2-1 TRBV5-4 CASSLGGGNRVYNEQFF
few - TRBJ1-1 TRBV7-9 CASSLSWQGLGKAEAFF
- TRBD1 TRBJ1-4 TRBV2 CASSYDRALWALDEKLFF
few - TRBJ2-3 TRBV4-1 CASSQEAFRLGRQYF
- - TRBJ2-7 TRBV28 CASSFDADYEQYF
- TRBD1 TRBJ1-1 TRBV5-6 CASSWDRSNTEAFF
- - TRBJ2-2 TRBV28 CASSSLGGNTGELFF
- TRBD2 TRBJ2-3 TRBV24-1 CATNPSGRADTQYF
- - TRBJ2-5 TRBV24-1 CATSDSTVAETQYF
- - TRBJ2-7 TRBV7-2 CASSVDGITYEQYF
- TRBD2 TRBJ2-7 TRBV7-2 CASSLKSGSHVEQYF
- TRBD1 TRBJ2-1 TRBV6-4 CASSPGTGGNEQFF